The 3 T cell receptor beta chains below were found in one sample sequenced in a study of blood T cells in healthy people across ages. Alongside a J-beta primer mix, a sample-barcoded 5' primer served in a second PCR lasting 7 to 11 cycles. TCRdb reprocessed the 5' RACE reads with MiXCR, giving one entry per CDR3 protein. The sample has some 1.7 million distinct CDR3 sequences; approximately 28% are singletons. Sequenced sample: blood. These receptors were collected from a woman aged 25-40 years in good health.

The CDR3 sequence is CASSFSRSAYEQYF. The CDR3, as DNA: TGTGCCAGCAGCTTCTCGCGGAGCGCCTACGAGCAGTACTTC. The rearrangement joins TRBV11-2 to TRBJ2-7; D remains ambiguous. Trimming pared 3 bases from V and 2 bases from J, leaving 11 bases between. The germline V gene has CDR1 SGHAT and CDR2 FQNNGV. The CDR3 is made up of 14 amino acids.

This chain uses TRBV5-1 with TRBJ2-5, with 9 nucleotides matching TRBD1. Germline V gene data show CDR1 as SGHRS and CDR2 as YFSETQ. The ends lost 8 bases at V and 5 bases at J; junction bases unmatched: 10. This CDR3 comprises 14 residues. CDR3: CASETGGAYETQYF. CDR3 sequence (DNA): TGCGCCAGTGAAACAGGGGGCGCGTACGAGACCCAGTACTTC.

The count of this clonotype is one. V is TRBV7-2 and J is TRBJ1-1; 10 bases agree with TRBD1. The germline V gene encodes CDR1 SGHTA and CDR2 FQGNSA. V lost 4 bases and J lost 3; bases outside the gene matches: 11. The CDR3 spans 17 residues. The CDR3 loop reads CASSSKSGTGEYTEAFF. The DNA for the CDR3 is TGTGCCAGCAGCTCCAAATCCGGGACAGGGGAATACACTGAAGCTTTCTTT.